This entry features one T cell receptor (beta chain) sequence. These data come from a study of cytomegalovirus exposure and HLA in healthy donors. The method was immunoSEQ multiplex PCR; TCRdb's version includes in-frame clones alone and lacks a portion of them. The table records roughly 180,000 clones, around nine tenths of them present only once. This sequence was found in a man younger than 45 in good health and CMV-seropositive. Material: PBMCs.

The CDR3 sequence: CASSPGQHSGNTIYF. The CDR3 DNA sequence: TGTGCCAGCAGCCCAGGACAGCACTCTGGAAACACCATATATTTT. This chain connects TRBV7-2 to TRBJ1-3; TRBD1 might be the D (6 bases). Germline-derived CDR1 and CDR2 are SGHTA and FQGNSA. The CDR3 is 15 residues long. V was clipped by 5 bases and J by 0 bases, with 11 bases between them.